A selection of T cell receptor beta chains follows, all from one sample in a study of naive and memory T cell subsets. MiXCR was run by TCRdb on the UMI-ligation and nested PCR reads, yielding one entry per CDR3 protein. The sample has 130,000 to 150,000 distinct CDR3 sequences, 20% to 25% seen once. Sequencing used naive CD4+ T cells from blood. These receptor sequences come from a human donor in good health. The CDR3 runs from the conserved cysteine through the conserved F or W. Each record gives: clone size, D gene, J gene, V gene, CDR3 protein, CDR3 DNA. D genes are given only for firm matches. Size tells how often a clone was seen (once, few, many) or the class of an expanded clone, and some rows leave it out.

-,-,TRBJ2-5,TRBV29-1,CSVDWRKETKETQYF,TGCAGCGTTGATTGGCGTAAGGAGACTAAAGAGACCCAGTACTTC
few,-,TRBJ2-3,TRBV12-3/TRBV12-4,CASSQIDTQYF,TGTGCCAGCAGCCAGATAGATACGCAGTATTTT
many,TRBD2,TRBJ2-1,TRBV10-3,CAISPSGSWWNEQFF,TGTGCCATCAGCCCTAGCGGGAGCTGGTGGAATGAGCAGTTCTTC
-,TRBD1,TRBJ1-2,TRBV6-2/TRBV6-3,CASRRTGSNYGYTF,TGTGCCAGCAGGAGGACAGGGTCAAACTATGGCTACACCTTC
-,-,TRBJ2-7,TRBV6-2/TRBV6-3,CASSYGFRYEQYF,TGTGCCAGCAGTTACGGCTTCCGCTACGAGCAGTACTTC
many,-,TRBJ1-5,TRBV12-3/TRBV12-4,CASSINQPQHF,TGTGCCAGCAGTATAAATCAGCCCCAGCATTTT
-,TRBD2,TRBJ2-1,TRBV5-4,CASSGTSGYSYNEQFF,TGTGCCAGCAGTGGGACTAGCGGGTACTCCTACAATGAGCAGTTCTTC
few,-,TRBJ1-1,TRBV29-1,CSVVGAGTEAFF,TGCAGCGTCGTGGGGGCGGGAACTGAAGCTTTCTTT
-,-,TRBJ2-3,TRBV20-1,CSARRASTDTQYF,TGCAGTGCTCGGCGGGCCAGCACAGATACGCAGTATTTT
-,-,TRBJ1-2,TRBV7-2,CASSLKLSSGASNYGYTF,TGTGCCAGCAGTCTTAAGCTGTCTTCGGGGGCATCCAACTATGGCTACACCTTC
-,TRBD2,TRBJ2-5,TRBV28,CASSPRLAGVKETQYF,TGTGCCAGCAGTCCGCGACTAGCGGGAGTGAAAGAGACCCAGTACTTC
-,-,TRBJ1-3,TRBV10-2,CASSESQGHTIYF,TGCGCCAGCAGTGAGTCCCAGGGGCACACCATATATTTT
few,-,TRBJ2-3,TRBV7-6,CASSLGVVGQSTDTQYF,TGTGCCAGCAGCTTGGGTGTTGTGGGGCAGAGCACAGATACGCAGTATTTT
-,TRBD1,TRBJ2-5,TRBV6-5,CASSWTGGETQYF,TGTGCCAGCAGTTGGACAGGGGGAGAGACCCAGTACTTC
-,-,TRBJ2-4,TRBV28,CASSRAGRAKNIQYF,TGTGCCAGCAGTCGGGCAGGGCGAGCCAAAAACATTCAGTACTTC
-,TRBD1,TRBJ2-2,TRBV12-3/TRBV12-4,CASSFRTGRNTGELFF,TGTGCCAGCAGTTTCCGGACAGGGAGGAACACCGGGGAGCTGTTTTTT
-,-,TRBJ1-6,TRBV20-1,CSAVRPPSNSPLHF,TGCAGTGCAGTTAGACCGCCAAGTAATTCACCCCTCCACTTT
many,-,TRBJ2-7,TRBV7-9,CASSFPSSYEQYF,TGTGCCAGCAGCTTCCCGAGCTCCTACGAGCAGTACTTC
many,-,TRBJ2-3,TRBV28,CASSLRVNTQYF,TGTGCCAGCAGTTTGAGGGTCAATACGCAGTATTTT
few,TRBD2,TRBJ2-3,TRBV12-3/TRBV12-4,CASYISGSADTQYF,TGTGCCAGCTACATTAGCGGGAGCGCAGATACGCAGTATTTT
-,-,TRBJ1-5,TRBV5-1,CASSPVGNSNQPQHF,TGCGCCAGCAGCCCCGTGGGGAATAGCAATCAGCCCCAGCATTTT
-,-,TRBJ2-3,TRBV5-5,CASSLEGQPGDTQYF,TGTGCCAGCAGCTTGGAAGGACAGCCGGGAGATACGCAGTATTTT
-,-,TRBJ2-7,TRBV12-3/TRBV12-4,CASSPSGLGGEQYF,TGTGCCAGCAGCCCCAGTGGACTCGGTGGCGAGCAGTACTTC
-,-,TRBJ2-2,TRBV6-2/TRBV6-3,CASNRPGRGTGELFF,TGTGCCAGCAACCGACCAGGACGGGGCACCGGGGAGCTGTTTTTT
few,TRBD2,TRBJ2-2,TRBV9,CASSGLADTTGELFF,TGTGCCAGCAGCGGACTAGCGGACACTACCGGGGAGCTGTTTTTT
-,TRBD1,TRBJ2-3,TRBV20-1,CSAGTDRGRTDTQYF,TGCAGTGCTGGGACAGACAGGGGGCGGACAGATACGCAGTATTTT
-,TRBD1,TRBJ2-1,TRBV28,CASSHRGPNEQFF,TGTGCCAGCAGTCACAGGGGTCCGAATGAGCAGTTCTTC
-,-,TRBJ1-5,TRBV20-1,CSAREGVSRNQPQHF,TGCAGTGCTAGAGAAGGGGTATCTAGGAATCAGCCCCAGCATTTT
few,-,TRBJ1-5,TRBV12-3/TRBV12-4,CASTKDHSTAGPQHF,TGTGCCAGCACTAAGGATCACTCCACCGCGGGGCCCCAGCATTTT
few,TRBD2,TRBJ2-1,TRBV2,CASSSRLAAGNNEQFF,TGTGCCAGCAGTTCTCGACTAGCCGCGGGGAACAATGAGCAGTTCTTC
many,-,TRBJ1-5,TRBV7-9,CASSLGVGQGTQPQHF,TGTGCCAGCAGCTTAGGGGTCGGCCAGGGAACTCAGCCCCAGCATTTT
few,-,TRBJ1-1,TRBV29-1,CSVEAGAYTEAFF,TGCAGCGTTGAAGCGGGGGCTTACACTGAAGCTTTCTTT
-,TRBD1,TRBJ1-2,TRBV4-1,CASSQDPGGTALNFYGYTF,TGCGCCAGCAGCCAAGATCCAGGAGGGACAGCCCTTAATTTTTATGGCTACACCTTC
-,TRBD2,TRBJ2-6,TRBV4-1,CASSPVAGRSGANVLTF,TGCGCCAGCAGCCCAGTAGCGGGACGCTCTGGGGCCAACGTCCTGACTTTC
few,TRBD2,TRBJ2-3,TRBV20-1,CSARDPRLAGTTDTQYF,TGCAGTGCTAGAGATCCGAGACTAGCGGGAACCACAGATACGCAGTATTTT
many,-,TRBJ2-7,TRBV11-1,CASSLGGAPRQYF,TGTGCCAGCAGCTTAGGAGGGGCTCCCCGGCAGTACTTC
few,TRBD1,TRBJ2-1,TRBV12-3/TRBV12-4,CASSLDRGGEQFF,TGTGCCAGCAGTTTAGACAGGGGTGGGGAGCAGTTCTTC
many,-,TRBJ2-2,TRBV6-5,CASSPLVGELFF,TGTGCCAGCAGTCCCCTGGTCGGGGAGCTGTTTTTT
-,-,TRBJ2-5,TRBV9,CASSRDPDSETQYF,TGTGCCAGCAGCCGGGACCCCGATTCGGAGACCCAGTACTTC
once,-,TRBJ2-3,TRBV20-1,CSARSPGLTDTQYF,TGCAGTGCTAGATCACCAGGGCTCACAGATACGCAGTATTTT
-,-,TRBJ1-2,TRBV29-1,CSVEGGGGGYTF,TGCAGCGTTGAAGGAGGGGGGGGTGGCTACACCTTC
-,-,TRBJ2-3,TRBV27,CASSIQPLTDTQYF,TGTGCCAGCAGTATACAACCCCTAACAGATACGCAGTATTTT
few,-,TRBJ1-3,TRBV28,CASSSSPIHGNTIYF,TGTGCCAGCAGTTCCAGCCCTATCCATGGAAACACCATATATTTT
-,TRBD2,TRBJ2-7,TRBV7-8,CASSGGGIYGSRNEQYF,TGTGCCAGCAGCGGGGGGGGAATTTACGGGAGTAGGAACGAGCAGTACTTC